This T cell receptor (beta chain) was observed in a study of human T cells and chemical hapten exposure. The V segment lost 4 bases and the J segment 4 bases; nucleotides outside the gene matches: 10. The CDR3 is 17 amino acids. Looked up from germline, CDR1 is MGHRA and CDR2 is YSYEKL. Researchers extracted total RNA from unfractionated whole blood. Only a few counts were recorded for this clonotype. TCRdb analysed the 5' RACE reads with MiXCR anew, one entry per CDR3 protein. The sample contains tens of thousands of distinct CDR3 sequences, 7.7% of which appear only once. The gene calls are TRBV4-1 and TRBJ2-2, with 9 bases aligning to TRBD1. The TCR was taken from a male donor in good health. This chain's CDR3 is CASSPIRTGAGTGELFF. Here the CDR3 DNA reads TGCGCCAGCAGCCCAATTCGGACAGGGGCGGGCACCGGGGAGCTGTTTTTT.